This T cell receptor (beta chain) is drawn from a study of cytomegalovirus exposure and HLA in healthy donors. Looking at the study overall: The 100 to 150 validation repertoires matched the 500 to 750 first-cohort repertoires in platform, a later analysis reported. Study results and limitations: Reportedly, cytomegalovirus status was diagnosed with high sensitivity and specificity. Clusters of TCRs from the first cohort tended to co-occur in the 100 to 150 validation repertoires (as a later analysis found). Generally TCR sequences proved uncommon, though certain public TCRs appeared in numerous donors.

The data were produced by immunoSEQ multiplex PCR, yet TCRdb's version contains in-frame clones alone and is incomplete. The sample shows some 200,000 clones, just over 90% of them seen only once. Remarks on this clone: Antigen unknown.

V shed 4 bases, J shed 5 bases, and the junction held 8 bases outside the gene matches. This CDR3 spans 15 amino acids. The V gene's germline CDR1 is SGHAT and CDR2 FQNNGV. Sequenced input: PBMCs. The rearrangement links TRBV11-2 to TRBJ2-3; 8 bases map to TRBD2. The source is a woman aged 18-30 years in good health and CMV-seronegative. Here the CDR3 reads CASSSIAGNQDTQYF. The CDR3 bases are TGTGCCAGCAGCTCAATAGCGGGAAACCAAGATACGCAGTATTTT. Full variable domain (outside the CDR3, taken from reference TRBV11-2 and TRBJ2-3): EAGVAQSPRYKIIEKRQSVAFWCNPISGHATLYWYQQILGQGPKLLIQFQNNGVVDDSQLPKDRFSAERLKGVDSTLKIQPAKLEDSAVYLCASSSIAGNQDTQYFGPGTRLTVL.